The 14 T cell receptor beta chains listed next were all sequenced from one sample in a study of blood T cell repertoires in COVID-19. Assay used: immunoSEQ multiplex PCR; TCRdb lists only in-frame clones, some missing. The sample holds some 400,000 clones, 87% seen once. Specimen: PBMCs or T cells enriched from blood (not recorded which). The source of these receptors is a young man who had recovered from COVID-19.

J is TRBJ2-1 and V is TRBV2; a weak D match, TRBD1 (6 bases). This CDR3 has 13 residues. Germline V lookup: CDR1 SNHLY, CDR2 FYNNEI. V lost 4 bases and J lost 7, with 11 bases in between. CDR3 bases: TGTGCCAGCAGTGTGGGACACTCAAATGAGCAGTTCTTC. Amino acid sequence: CASSVGHSNEQFF.

The V call is TRBV29-1, the J call TRBJ1-2; weak D call: TRBD1 (6 bases). Trimming pared 1 base from V and 4 bases from J, leaving 19 bases between. Germline assignment: CDR1 SQVTM and CDR2 ANQGSEA. The CDR3 runs 16 residues. This chain's CDR3 is CSVEGPELWTAYGYTF. CDR3 DNA sequence: TGCAGCGTTGAAGGGCCCGAGCTCTGGACAGCCTATGGCTACACCTTC.

The chain carries TRBV7-9 and TRBJ1-2, with D possibly being TRBD1 (5 bases). V was pared by 7 bases and J by 2 bases, with 14 bases between. CDR3 length equals 14 residues. Germline V gives CDR1 SEHNR, CDR2 FQNEAQ (reference sequence). The CDR3 reads CASNLLTENYGYTF. The CDR3 coding sequence is TGTGCCAGCAACCTATTGACAGAAAACTATGGCTACACCTTC. Supplemented by reference TRBV7-9 and TRBJ1-2, the full variable domain reads DTGVSQNPRHKITKRGQNVTFRCDPISEHNRLYWYRQTLGQGPEFLTYFQNEAQLEKSRLLSDRFSAERPKGSFSTLEIQRTEQGDSAMYLCASNLLTENYGYTFGSGTRLTVV.

The V call is TRBV7-9, the J call TRBJ1-4; 9 bases match TRBD1. CDR1 is SEHNR, CDR2 FQNEAQ, per germline (reference sequence). The CDR3 totals 18 residues. J gave up 0 bases and V 5 bases, and 10 bases lay outside the gene matches. In DNA, the CDR3 is TGTGCCAGCAGCCCTCGGACAGGGGAAGTAACAACTAATGAAAAACTGTTTTTT. It specifies CASSPRTGEVTTNEKLFF.

This chain joins TRBV7-8 and TRBJ2-1, with D maybe TRBD2 (6 bases). V lost 5 bases to trimming and J lost 1 base, with 18 bases between them. CDR3 length: 17 amino acids. Germline CDR1 reads SGHVS; CDR2 reads FQNEAQ. The CDR3 DNA reads TGTGCCAGCAGCCCGAAGGTGTCCAGCGGGTCCTACAATGAGCAGTTCTTC. It codes for CASSPKVSSGSYNEQFF.

The J gene is TRBJ2-7, the V gene TRBV6-4; D perhaps matches TRBD2 (5 bases). This CDR3 is built from 11 residues. The germline CDR1 and CDR2 sequences are MRHNA and SNTAGT. In nucleotides, the CDR3 is TGTAGCAGTCCGGGATATAACGAGCAGTACTTC. It yields the protein CSSPGYNEQYF.

The genes are TRBV2 and TRBJ2-5; TRBD2 matches 7 bases. The germline V gene encodes CDR1 SNHLY and CDR2 FYNNEI. With V trimmed by 5 bases and J by 7 bases, 10 bases remained unmatched. There are 14 residues in the CDR3. The chain's CDR3 is CASSLGGNFGTQYF. CDR3 nucleotides: TGTGCCAGCAGTCTCGGGGGGAATTTTGGGACCCAGTACTTC. The full variable domain, its missing parts supplied by reference TRBV2 and TRBJ2-5, is EPEVTQTPSHQVTQMGQEVILRCVPISNHLYFYWYRQILGQKVEFLVSFYNNEISEKSEIFDDQFSVERPDGSNFTLKIRSTKLEDSAMYFCASSLGGNFGTQYFGPGTRLLVL.

The V gene is TRBV30, the J gene TRBJ1-2; D call uncertain. Germline V lookup: CDR1 GTSNPN, CDR2 SVGIG (reference sequence). The V and J ends lost 1 base and 8 bases respectively, with 14 bases between them. The CDR3 is made up of 13 amino acids. CDR3 nucleotide sequence: TGTGCCTGGAGTGGTACAAACTCCGGGGGCTACACCTTC. It yields the protein CAWSGTNSGGYTF.

This clone turned up a few times. The chain joins TRBV5-6 to TRBJ2-5; 8 nucleotides match TRBD2. Germline values: CDR1 SGHDT, CDR2 YYEEEE. The CDR3 has 14 residues. Losses at the gene ends were 0 bases for V and 9 bases for J; bases not matched to a gene: 7. This CDR3 is CASSLGAGGVAQYF. CDR3 nucleotide sequence: TGTGCCAGCAGCTTGGGGGCGGGGGGCGTGGCCCAGTACTTC.

This chain joins TRBV2 and TRBJ1-2; D is uncertain. Trimming took off 6 bases at V and 2 bases at J, with 10 bases between the two ends. The CDR3 is 13 amino acids. The germline V gene has CDR1 SNHLY and CDR2 FYNNEI. The CDR3: CASRVGVNYGYTF. The CDR3 region has the DNA TGTGCCAGCAGAGTAGGAGTCAACTATGGCTACACCTTC. Combining the CDR3 with reference TRBV2 and TRBJ1-2 gives the whole variable domain EPEVTQTPSHQVTQMGQEVILRCVPISNHLYFYWYRQILGQKVEFLVSFYNNEISEKSEIFDDQFSVERPDGSNFTLKIRSTKLEDSAMYFCASRVGVNYGYTFGSGTRLTVV.

The gene calls are TRBV11-2 and TRBJ1-1, with 7 bases that match TRBD1. The V gene end was trimmed by 4 bases and the J gene end by 11 bases; junction bases not matched to a gene: 16. CDR1 SGHAT and CDR2 FQNNGV come from the germline V gene. This CDR3 has 15 amino acids. CDR3: CASSSLRGPILRAFF. The CDR3 nucleotides are TGTGCCAGCAGCTCTTTGAGGGGGCCGATACTGAGGGCTTTCTTT. Full variable domain (rest looked up from reference TRBV11-2 and TRBJ1-1): EAGVAQSPRYKIIEKRQSVAFWCNPISGHATLYWYQQILGQGPKLLIQFQNNGVVDDSQLPKDRFSAERLKGVDSTLKIQPAKLEDSAVYLCASSSLRGPILRAFFGQGTRLTVV.

The gene calls are TRBV11-2 and TRBJ2-1; possibly TRBD1 for D (6 bases). Trimming took off 4 bases at V and 9 bases at J, with 10 bases between the two ends. This CDR3 contains 12 residues. Germline CDR1 and CDR2: SGHAT and FQNNGV. The CDR3 protein is CASSSNRVEQFF. In DNA form, the CDR3 reads TGTGCCAGCAGCTCTAACAGGGTTGAGCAGTTCTTC.

Written as DNA, the CDR3 is TGTGCCATCAGGGGGGACAGTTCCAAAAACATTCAGTACTTC. It encodes CAIRGDSSKNIQYF. The chain is built from TRBV10-3 and TRBJ2-4; 7 bases align to TRBD1. The length of the CDR3 is 14 residues. Per the germline V gene, CDR1 is ENHRY and CDR2 is SYGVKD. J lost 2 bases, V lost 6 bases, and 4 bases had no gene match.

This sequence joins TRBV30 and TRBJ2-3, with D possibly matching TRBD2 (7 bases). Germline loops: CDR1 GTSNPN, CDR2 SVGIG (reference sequence). CDR3 length: 16 residues. V lost 1 base and J lost 2, with 16 bases in between. CDR3 amino acids: CAWSGVGRGATDTQYF. The CDR3 region has the DNA TGTGCCTGGAGTGGGGTAGGACGGGGGGCCACAGATACGCAGTATTTT. Using reference TRBV30 and TRBJ2-3 for the parts outside the CDR3, the full variable domain is SQTIHQWPATLVQPVGSPLSLECTVEGTSNPNLYWYRQAAGRGLQLLFYSVGIGQISSEVPQNLSASRPQDRQFILSSKKLLLSDSGFYLCAWSGVGRGATDTQYFGPGTRLTVL.